The rows below give T cell receptor beta chains drawn from one sample of a study of tumor-infiltrating lymphocytes in glioblastoma multiforme. One entry per CDR3 protein results from TCRdb running MiXCR on the multiplex PCR reads. This repertoire shows 13,000 or so distinct CDR3 sequences, 64% found once; its top ten account for more than 25%. Specimen: brain tumor tissue. All receptors come from a male donor with glioblastoma. Each CDR3 is given with its conserved first and last residue. A D gene is named only where the DNA matches it firmly. Clone size appears in some rows only: once, few, many, or a class for an expanded clone.

CDR3 protein: CATIKGGLRYNEQFF; CDR3 DNA: TGTGCCACGATTAAGGGGGGCCTGAGGTACAATGAGCAGTTCTTC; J gene: TRBJ2-1; D gene: -; CDR3 length: 15; V gene: TRBV11-2; clone size: -
CDR3 protein: CANNLLTDLERGNNEQFF; CDR3 DNA: TGTGCGAACAACCTCCTTACGGACCTAGAGCGGGGCAACAATGAGCAGTTCTTC; J gene: TRBJ2-1; D gene: TRBD2; CDR3 length: 18; V gene: TRBV12-3/TRBV12-4; clone size: -
CDR3 protein: CASSEAGAGVYTQYF; CDR3 DNA: TGCGCCAGCAGTGAAGCAGGGGCCGGGGTATATACGCAGTATTTT; J gene: TRBJ2-3; D gene: -; CDR3 length: 15; V gene: TRBV10-2; clone size: -
CDR3 protein: CASRPGQLGDEQFF; CDR3 DNA: TGTGCCAGCAGGCCGGGACAGCTGGGCGATGAGCAGTTCTTC; J gene: TRBJ2-1; D gene: TRBD1; CDR3 length: 14; V gene: TRBV6-5; clone size: many
CDR3 protein: CASSLAPTDTQYF; CDR3 DNA: TGTGCCAGCAGCTTAGCCCCCACAGATACGCAGTATTTT; J gene: TRBJ2-3; D gene: -; CDR3 length: 13; V gene: TRBV11-3; clone size: -
CDR3 protein: CASSQTQGGYTF; CDR3 DNA: TGCGCCAGCAGCCAAACCCAGGGTGGCTACACCTTC; J gene: TRBJ1-2; D gene: -; CDR3 length: 12; V gene: TRBV4-1; clone size: medium-sized
CDR3 protein: CSARWEGVGYEQYF; CDR3 DNA: TGCAGTGCTAGGTGGGAGGGAGTGGGCTACGAGCAGTACTTC; J gene: TRBJ2-7; D gene: TRBD2; CDR3 length: 14; V gene: TRBV20-1; clone size: once
CDR3 protein: CASSPLVGSGSDTQYF; CDR3 DNA: TGTGCCAGCAGTCCCCTGGTAGGGTCCGGCTCAGATACGCAGTATTTT; J gene: TRBJ2-3; D gene: -; CDR3 length: 16; V gene: TRBV6-1; clone size: -
CDR3 protein: CSVESTDLGETQYF; CDR3 DNA: TGTAGCGTTGAATCGACTGACTTAGGGGAGACCCAGTACTTC; J gene: TRBJ2-5; D gene: -; CDR3 length: 14; V gene: TRBV29-1; clone size: -
CDR3 protein: CASSLLPGTASTDTQYF; CDR3 DNA: TGTGCCAGCAGTTTATTGCCCGGGACAGCTAGCACAGATACGCAGTATTTT; J gene: TRBJ2-3; D gene: TRBD1; CDR3 length: 17; V gene: TRBV12-3/TRBV12-4; clone size: once
CDR3 protein: CASSFAGRAWETQYF; CDR3 DNA: TGTGCCAGCAGCTTTGCCGGGCGGGCTTGGGAGACCCAGTACTTC; J gene: TRBJ2-5; D gene: -; CDR3 length: 15; V gene: TRBV7-2; clone size: few
CDR3 protein: CASSSSNTGELFF; CDR3 DNA: -; J gene: TRBJ2-2; D gene: -; CDR3 length: 13; V gene: TRBV6-6; clone size: -
CDR3 protein: CAISRAVTGELFF; CDR3 DNA: TGTGCCATCAGCAGGGCGGTCACCGGGGAGCTGTTTTTT; J gene: TRBJ2-2; D gene: -; CDR3 length: 13; V gene: TRBV10-3; clone size: medium-sized
CDR3 protein: CATTMRLPYNEQFF; CDR3 DNA: TGTGCCACCACGATGAGACTACCCTACAATGAGCAGTTCTTC; J gene: TRBJ2-1; D gene: -; CDR3 length: 14; V gene: TRBV6-1; clone size: -
CDR3 protein: CASSEYSGSAGELFF; CDR3 DNA: TGCGCCAGCAGTGAATATAGCGGGAGCGCCGGGGAGCTGTTTTTT; J gene: TRBJ2-2; D gene: TRBD2; CDR3 length: 15; V gene: TRBV10-1; clone size: -
CDR3 protein: CAISLAGTDMQYF; CDR3 DNA: TGTGCCATCAGCCTAGCGGGCACAGATATGCAGTATTTT; J gene: TRBJ2-3; D gene: TRBD2; CDR3 length: 13; V gene: TRBV6-1; clone size: -
CDR3 protein: CASRRVWGDQPQHF; CDR3 DNA: TGTGCCAGCAGAAGGGTCTGGGGGGATCAGCCCCAGCATTTT; J gene: TRBJ1-5; D gene: -; CDR3 length: 14; V gene: TRBV6-1; clone size: medium-sized
CDR3 protein: CAKSASRGATDTQYF; CDR3 DNA: TGTGCCAAGAGTGCTTCCCGGGGGGCCACAGATACGCAGTATTTT; J gene: TRBJ2-3; D gene: -; CDR3 length: 15; V gene: TRBV6-4; clone size: -
CDR3 protein: CASSREVASGSGGTQYF; CDR3 DNA: TGCGCTAGCAGCCGAGAGGTGGCTAGCGGGAGTGGGGGAACCCAGTACTTC; J gene: TRBJ2-5; D gene: TRBD2; CDR3 length: 17; V gene: TRBV4-1; clone size: -
CDR3 protein: CSVSADSSGYTF; CDR3 DNA: TGCAGCGTTAGCGCGGACTCCTCTGGCTACACCTTC; J gene: TRBJ1-2; D gene: -; CDR3 length: 12; V gene: TRBV29-1; clone size: large
CDR3 protein: CSVEDSAKRGSYEQYF; CDR3 DNA: TGCAGCGTTGAAGACAGCGCAAAGAGAGGCTCCTACGAGCAGTACTTC; J gene: TRBJ2-7; D gene: -; CDR3 length: 16; V gene: TRBV29-1; clone size: medium-sized
CDR3 protein: CASSHPTYEQFF; CDR3 DNA: TGCGCCAGCAGCCATCCGACATATGAGCAGTTCTTC; J gene: TRBJ2-1; D gene: -; CDR3 length: 12; V gene: TRBV4-1; clone size: few
CDR3 protein: CTSSEMASGSVGELFF; CDR3 DNA: TGCACCAGCAGTGAAATGGCTAGCGGGAGTGTCGGGGAGCTGTTTTTT; J gene: TRBJ2-2; D gene: TRBD2; CDR3 length: 16; V gene: TRBV10-1; clone size: -
CDR3 protein: CSARDPRRQTGYGYTF; CDR3 DNA: TGCAGTGCTAGAGATCCACGTAGGCAGACCGGCTATGGCTACACCTTC; J gene: TRBJ1-2; D gene: -; CDR3 length: 16; V gene: TRBV20-1; clone size: medium-sized
CDR3 protein: CASSSSRGTISYNEQFF; CDR3 DNA: TGTGCCAGCAGTTCATCTAGGGGGACAATTTCTTACAATGAGCAGTTCTTC; J gene: TRBJ2-1; D gene: -; CDR3 length: 17; V gene: TRBV28; clone size: many
CDR3 protein: CSARDGTGWVRETQYF; CDR3 DNA: TGCAGTGCTAGAGACGGGACAGGGTGGGTCCGAGAGACCCAGTACTTC; J gene: TRBJ2-5; D gene: TRBD1; CDR3 length: 16; V gene: TRBV20-1; clone size: -
CDR3 protein: CASRGGLASGEQFF; CDR3 DNA: TGTGCCAGCAGGGGGGGACTAGCGTCAGGGGAGCAGTTCTTC; J gene: TRBJ2-1; D gene: TRBD2; CDR3 length: 14; V gene: TRBV2; clone size: few
CDR3 protein: CASRGQVVTGNYGYAF; CDR3 DNA: TGTGCCAGCAGAGGACAAGTCGTTACCGGCAACTATGGCTACGCTTTC; J gene: TRBJ1-2; D gene: -; CDR3 length: 16; V gene: TRBV6-5; clone size: once
CDR3 protein: CASRPLAIGDQHQHF; CDR3 DNA: TGCGCCAGCAGACCCTTGGCGATAGGGGATCAACACCAGCATTTT; J gene: TRBJ1-5; D gene: -; CDR3 length: 15; V gene: TRBV10-2; clone size: -
CDR3 protein: CNARDRDTKAFF; CDR3 DNA: TGCAATGCTAGGGACCGGGACACTAAAGCTTTCTTT; J gene: TRBJ1-1; D gene: -; CDR3 length: 12; V gene: TRBV20-1; clone size: -
CDR3 protein: CASSQGVGGQAPQHF; CDR3 DNA: TGCGCCAGCAGCCAAGGTGTAGGGGGGCAAGCGCCCCAGCATTTT; J gene: TRBJ1-5; D gene: -; CDR3 length: 15; V gene: TRBV4-3; clone size: -
CDR3 protein: CASSLGVRGGLGEQYF; CDR3 DNA: TGTGCCAGCAGCTTAGGGGTCAGAGGGGGCTTGGGCGAGCAGTACTTC; J gene: TRBJ2-7; D gene: TRBD1; CDR3 length: 16; V gene: TRBV5-1; clone size: -
CDR3 protein: CASSYREYTEAFF; CDR3 DNA: TGTGCCAGCAGTTACAGGGAGTACACTGAAGCTTTCTTT; J gene: TRBJ1-1; D gene: -; CDR3 length: 13; V gene: TRBV6-5; clone size: few
CDR3 protein: CASSLTLAAFYEQYF; CDR3 DNA: TGTGCCAGCAGCCTAACCTTAGCGGCCTTTTACGAGCAGTACTTC; J gene: TRBJ2-7; D gene: -; CDR3 length: 15; V gene: TRBV11-2; clone size: -
CDR3 protein: CASSHHDRGAGELFF; CDR3 DNA: TGCGCCAGCAGCCACCATGACAGGGGGGCCGGGGAGCTGTTTTTT; J gene: TRBJ2-2; D gene: TRBD1; CDR3 length: 15; V gene: TRBV4-3; clone size: -
CDR3 protein: CASSLDSAQTGELFF; CDR3 DNA: TGTGCCAGCAGCTTGGACAGTGCACAGACCGGGGAGCTGTTTTTT; J gene: TRBJ2-2; D gene: -; CDR3 length: 15; V gene: TRBV11-3; clone size: -
CDR3 protein: CSARDPTGLNIDTQYF; CDR3 DNA: TGCAGTGCTAGAGACCCGACAGGTTTGAACATAGATACGCAGTATTTT; J gene: TRBJ2-3; D gene: -; CDR3 length: 16; V gene: TRBV20-1; clone size: few
CDR3 protein: CSVGTVYNEQFF; CDR3 DNA: TGCAGCGTTGGGACAGTCTACAATGAGCAATTCTTC; J gene: TRBJ2-1; D gene: -; CDR3 length: 12; V gene: TRBV29-1; clone size: -
CDR3 protein: CASSLTSGRASGELFF; CDR3 DNA: TGTGCCAGCAGCCTGACTAGCGGGAGGGCGTCCGGGGAGCTGTTTTTT; J gene: TRBJ2-2; D gene: TRBD2; CDR3 length: 16; V gene: TRBV7-8; clone size: medium-sized